Listed here are 5 T cell receptor beta chains from one sample, sequenced in a study of T-cell memory formation after mild COVID-19. TCRdb independently ran MiXCR on the 5' RACE reads; one entry per CDR3 protein. The repertoire consists of approximately 300,000 distinct CDR3 sequences, with 15% to 20% occurring once and the leading ten covering 20% to 25%. The sample taken for sequencing was PBMCs or a T cell subset sorted from them (not recorded which). The receptors come from a man aged 18 to 35 who had mild COVID-19 (a few samples of this study predate the infection). Cell type and time point are not known.

The gene calls are TRBV9 and TRBJ2-1; a weak D match, TRBD1 (5 bases). The CDR3 has 13 amino acids. CDR1 is SGDLS, CDR2 YYNGEE, per germline. Trimming took off 7 bases at V and 1 base at J, with 9 bases between the two ends. The CDR3, as DNA: TGTGCCAGCGACAGAGGATCCTACAATGAGCAGTTCTTC. It codes for CASDRGSYNEQFF.

Only a few counts were recorded for this clonotype. This chain connects TRBV14 to TRBJ1-1; TRBD1 might be the D (5 bases). Trimming pared 2 bases from V and 5 bases from J, leaving 15 bases between. Per germline, CDR1 SGHDN and CDR2 FVKESK. CDR3 length equals 15 residues. CDR3 nucleotides: TGTGCCAGCAGCCAATCCTTGGGGGGAGCTACTGAAGCTTTCTTT. It yields the protein CASSQSLGGATEAFF.

Only a few counts were recorded for this clonotype. The CDR3: CASTPPLAGCNNEQFF. DNA of the CDR3: TGTGCCAGCACCCCCCCCCTAGCGGGGTGCAACAATGAGCAGTTCTTC. V usage is TRBV3-2 and J usage is TRBJ2-1; the D call in the table, TRBD2, was not verified against the DNA. TRBV3-2 represents a pseudogene. There are 16 residues in the CDR3.

This clonotype was seen a handful of times. V gene TRBV6-5 combines with J gene TRBJ2-7; no reliable D call. V shed 0 bases and J shed 2 bases, with 23 bases lying between them. Looked up from germline, CDR1 is MNHEY and CDR2 is SVGAGI. CDR3 length: 19 residues. DNA of the CDR3: TGTGCCAGCAGTTACTCGAACCATGGTAGTTCCCCCGCGGCCTACGAGCAGTACGTC. Protein: CASSYSNHGSSPAAYEQYV.

This clonotype was counted a few times. The chain couples TRBV6-2 or TRBV6-3 to TRBJ1-1; D might be TRBD1 (6 bases). The CDR3 contains 13 residues. Trimming took 6 bases from V and 1 from J, leaving 9 bases between them. Per the germline V gene, CDR1 is MNHEY and CDR2 is SVGEGT. CDR3 bases: TGTGCCAGCAGATGGACAGCGAACACTGAAGCTTTCTTT. Protein sequence: CASRWTANTEAFF.